This is a list of T cell receptor beta chains from one sample in a study of blood T cells in healthy people across ages. TCRdb reanalysed the 5' RACE reads using MiXCR and keeps one entry per CDR3 protein. The profile shows hundreds of thousands of distinct CDR3 sequences, 45% to 60% of them singletons. The sequencing sample was made of blood. The receptors derive from a woman at least 80 years old in good health. CDR3s include the opening cysteine and the closing phenylalanine or tryptophan. The D gene is left open where the match is weak. Expanded clones are given a class, and other clones once, few, many or no size at all.

d_gene	v_gene	j_gene	len	abundance	CDR3nt	CDR3aa
TRBD1	TRBV29-1	TRBJ2-2	13	-	TGCAGCGCCGGGACAGGGGGCACCGGGGAGCTGTTTTTT	CSAGTGGTGELFF
-	TRBV3-1	TRBJ2-5	19	-	TGTGCCAGCAGCCAAGAGAGTGGTGGCGGGGGCCCATACCAAGAGACCCAGTACTTC	CASSQESGGGGPYQETQYF
-	TRBV2	TRBJ1-2	16	few	TGTGCCAGCAACTACCGAAGGGGGGGAGGGGACTATGGCTACACCTTC	CASNYRRGGGDYGYTF
-	TRBV4-2	TRBJ1-6	16	-	TGTGCCAGCAGCCAAGGCCTGTCGGGGACAAATTCACCCCTCCACTTT	CASSQGLSGTNSPLHF
-	TRBV5-1	TRBJ2-1	14	many	TGCGCCAGCAGCTTGGCGGGACTCGACAATGAGCAGTTCTTC	CASSLAGLDNEQFF
TRBD1	TRBV7-3	TRBJ2-1	16	many	TGTGCCAGCAGTTTACAGGGGGGAAGCTCCTACAATGAGCAGTTCTTC	CASSLQGGSSYNEQFF
-	TRBV27	TRBJ2-5	14	-	TGTGCCAGCAGCTCGGGGTCGGGGGAAGAGACCCAGTACTTC	CASSSGSGEETQYF
TRBD1	TRBV28	TRBJ1-2	14	-	TGTGCCAGCAGTGTAGCAGGGGGCGGGGCTGGCTACACCTTC	CASSVAGGGAGYTF
TRBD2	TRBV7-2	TRBJ2-3	15	-	TGTGCCAGCAGCCCCATGGGGGGGAGTCTTAATACGCAGTATTTT	CASSPMGGSLNTQYF
-	TRBV5-1	TRBJ2-1	12	-	TGCGCCAGCAGCCCCGGCAGGGAAGGTCAGTTCTTC	CASSPGREGQFF
-	TRBV12-3/TRBV12-4	TRBJ2-6	13	-	TGTGCCAGCCAGGCTTCCGGGGCCAACGTCCTGACTTTC	CASQASGANVLTF
TRBD2	TRBV9	TRBJ2-1	15	many	TGTGCCAGCAGCATAAGGACTAGCTATCACAATGAGCAGTTCTTC	CASSIRTSYHNEQFF
TRBD2	TRBV7-6	TRBJ2-7	14	few	TGTGCCAGCAGCTTGACTAGCGGGGCCTACGAGCAGTACTTC	CASSLTSGAYEQYF
-	TRBV10-3	TRBJ2-7	15	-	TGTGCCATCAGTCACCGATCCCCTGGGAGACACGAGCAGTACTTC	CAISHRSPGRHEQYF
-	TRBV9	TRBJ2-6	18	many	TGTGCCAGCAGCGTAGTATTCGTTCGAATCTCTGGGGCCAACGTCCTGACTTTC	CASSVVFVRISGANVLTF
-	TRBV18	TRBJ2-7	14	many	TGTGCCAGCTCACCTCGGCGGGCAACGGACGAGCAGTACTTC	CASSPRRATDEQYF
-	TRBV20-1	TRBJ2-1	12	-	TGCAGTGCTAGGGACACTCACAATGAGCAGTTCTTC	CSARDTHNEQFF
TRBD2	TRBV20-1	TRBJ2-5	15	many	TGCAGTGCCCTACATAGCGGGAGGCTAAAAGAGACCCAGTACTTC	CSALHSGRLKETQYF
TRBD2	TRBV20-1	TRBJ2-1	15	-	TGCAGTGCTAGACCAAGAACTAGCGGGGTTTTTGAGCAGTTCTTC	CSARPRTSGVFEQFF
-	TRBV12-3/TRBV12-4	TRBJ2-1	12	few	TGTGCCAGCATCCTTACCGGGATTCGCCAGTTCTTC	CASILTGIRQFF
-	TRBV6-5	TRBJ2-3	14	many	TGTGCCAGCAGCGACGGGACTAGCACAGATACGCAGTATTTT	CASSDGTSTDTQYF
TRBD1	TRBV25-1	TRBJ1-2	15	-	TGTGCCAGCAGTGAAACGGACAGGGGGCATTATGGCTACACCTTC	CASSETDRGHYGYTF
TRBD2	TRBV4-1	TRBJ2-1	17	few	TGCGCCAGCAGCCCCTTTTCTGGTGCTAGCGGGAGAGGTGAGCAGTTCTTC	CASSPFSGASGRGEQFF
-	TRBV25-1	TRBJ2-7	14	many	TGTGCCAGCAGTGAGTCCAGGGCGAGGTACGAGCAGTACTTC	CASSESRARYEQYF
TRBD2	TRBV29-1	TRBJ2-7	17	many	TGCAGCGTTGAAGATCGACGAGTGGTAGCGGGAAGGCACGAGCAGTACTTC	CSVEDRRVVAGRHEQYF
TRBD2	TRBV4-2	TRBJ2-1	17	-	TGTGCCAGCAGCCTCGGGACTAGCGGGAGGTCAATGAATGAGCAGTTCTTC	CASSLGTSGRSMNEQFF
TRBD1	TRBV12-3/TRBV12-4	TRBJ1-5	15	-	TGTGCCAGCAGCTCCGAAGGGGGCCCCAATCAGCCCCAGCATTTT	CASSSEGGPNQPQHF
-	TRBV5-1	TRBJ2-1	15	-	TGCGCCAGCTCCTGGGCCGGGACACTAGAAGAGACCCAGTTCTTC	CASSWAGTLEETQFF
-	TRBV29-1	TRBJ2-3	10	-	TGCAGCGTTGACGGCGATACGCAGTATTTT	CSVDGDTQYF
TRBD2	TRBV7-2	TRBJ2-2	16	few	TGTGCCAGCAGCCTAAGGACTAGCGGGGGCACCGGGGAGCTGTTTTTT	CASSLRTSGGTGELFF
-	TRBV12-3/TRBV12-4	TRBJ1-6	15	-	TGTGCCAGCAGTTTAGGGCCAGGAAGCAATTCACCCCTCCACTTT	CASSLGPGSNSPLHF
-	TRBV10-3	TRBJ2-3	14	many	TGTGCCATCGGTGGGCAGGGGCAAACAGATACGCAGTATTTT	CAIGGQGQTDTQYF
-	TRBV7-6	TRBJ2-5	19	-	TGTGCCAACAGCTTAGGGGGTTTCTCCGGGACACCGAAATACAATGAGCAGTACTTC	CANSLGGFSGTPKYNEQYF
-	TRBV2	TRBJ2-5	15	-	TGTGCCAGCAGTCCCTTGGGTCGGGATCAAGAGACCCAGTACTTC	CASSPLGRDQETQYF
-	TRBV5-1	TRBJ2-3	11	-	TGCGCCAGCAGCGCCACAGATACGCGGTATTTT	CASSATDTRYF
TRBD2	TRBV7-9	TRBJ2-3	15	-	TGTGCCAGCAGCCGGACTAGCGGGGGGTCAGATACGCAGTATTTT	CASSRTSGGSDTQYF
-	TRBV7-2	TRBJ2-3	15	many	TGTGCCAGCAGCTTCGGCGGGATTAGGACAGATACGCAGTATTTT	CASSFGGIRTDTQYF
TRBD1	TRBV20-1	TRBJ2-7	13	many	TGCAGTGCCCTGGTGGACAGGGGTTACGAGCAGTACTTC	CSALVDRGYEQYF
-	TRBV6-1	TRBJ1-6	13	-	TGTGCCAGCAGGTCGACAGGATATTCACCCCTCCACTTT	CASRSTGYSPLHF
TRBD2	TRBV28	TRBJ2-7	15	many	TGTGCCAGCAGTCTTCCGGGACTAGCGCGGTACGAGCAGTACTTC	CASSLPGLARYEQYF
TRBD2	TRBV2	TRBJ2-7	15	-	TGTGCCAGCAGCGTCCGACTAGCGGCCTCCTACGAGCAGTACTTC	CASSVRLAASYEQYF
TRBD2	TRBV9	TRBJ2-1	15	few	TGTGCCAGCTCAAAGGAGGCTAGCGGGCACAATGAGCAGTTCTTC	CASSKEASGHNEQFF